These 28 T cell receptor beta chains were all obtained from the same sample, sequenced in a study of blood T cell repertoires in COVID-19. Some clones are missing from TCRdb's copy, which holds only in-frame ones; the method was immunoSEQ multiplex PCR. The sample has some 320,000 clones, more than 75% seen once; the top ten hold about 5.7%. The sample consisted of PBMCs or T cells enriched from blood (not recorded which). These receptor sequences come from a woman in her twenties or thirties who had recovered from COVID-19.

This clone appeared once. The V gene is TRBV6-5, the J gene TRBJ2-2; a possible D gene is TRBD1 (6 bases). CDR3 length: 14 amino acids. Germline CDR1 is MNHEY and CDR2 is SVGAGI. The V and J ends lost 8 bases and 3 bases respectively, with 13 bases between them. The CDR3: CASQVGADTGELFF. The CDR3 nucleotides read TGTGCCAGCCAAGTGGGGGCGGACACCGGGGAGCTGTTTTTT.

The V call is TRBV29-1, the J call TRBJ2-7, with 8 bases fitting TRBD1. The CDR3 has 14 residues. Trimming took 6 bases from V and 2 from J; bases not matched to a gene: 9. Germline CDR1 SQVTM, CDR2 ANQGSEA. The CDR3 nucleotides are TGCAGCGTCGGGGCGGGACAGGCCCCCTACGAGCAGTACTTC. Amino acid sequence: CSVGAGQAPYEQYF.

The gene calls are TRBV19 and TRBJ2-5, with 8 nucleotides matching TRBD2. Germline V lookup: CDR1 LNHDA, CDR2 SQIVND (reference sequence). This CDR3 spans 16 amino acids. V shed 0 bases and J 6 bases; nucleotides not matched to a gene: 9. The CDR3 sequence is CASSIETGGPEKTQYF. The CDR3 DNA sequence: TGTGCCAGTAGTATAGAGACGGGGGGGCCGGAGAAGACCCAGTACTTC.

V gene TRBV6-5 combines with J gene TRBJ2-2; 11 bases fit TRBD1. The CDR3 has 15 residues. The V gene's germline CDR1 is MNHEY and CDR2 SVGAGI. Germline trimming cut 5 bases from V and 6 bases from J; bases unmatched to any gene: 5. This CDR3 is CASSQWTGGSGELFF. CDR3 bases: TGTGCCAGCAGTCAGTGGACAGGGGGCTCCGGGGAGCTGTTTTTT.

The rearrangement joins TRBV4-3 to TRBJ1-4; D remains ambiguous. Per germline, CDR1 LGHNA and CDR2 YSLEER. This CDR3 is 16 amino acids long. Trimming removed 1 base at V and 5 bases at J, with 14 bases between. CDR3 coding DNA: TGCGCCAGCAGCCAAGGTTTCAGGACGGGGAATGAAAAACTGTTTTTT. Amino acid sequence: CASSQGFRTGNEKLFF.

This chain uses TRBV28 with TRBJ1-2; tentative D call: TRBD1 (5 bases). V was pared by 3 bases and J by 1 base, with 21 bases between. Germline CDR1 MDHEN, CDR2 SYDVKM. The CDR3 has 18 residues. Written as DNA, the CDR3 is TGTGCCAGCAGTTTTCCCACCGGGTCAGGGAATAATAACTATGGCTACACCTTC. Its protein product is CASSFPTGSGNNNYGYTF.

This chain connects TRBV2 to TRBJ2-7, with 13 bases lining up with TRBD2. CDR1 is SNHLY, CDR2 FYNNEI, per germline. The CDR3 loop spans 14 amino acids. Trimming at V came to 6 bases and at J to 2 bases, leaving 1 base not matched to a gene. CDR3 in amino acids: CASRGLAGPYEQYF. The CDR3, as DNA: TGTGCCAGCAGGGGACTAGCGGGACCCTACGAGCAGTACTTC.

This clone occurred a few times. CDR3 sequence: CASSIGLYEQYF. The CDR3 DNA reads TGTGCCAGCAGCATCGGACTCTACGAGCAGTACTTC. The chain has TRBV11-2 and TRBJ2-7, with a possible D match to TRBD2 (5 bases). The CDR3 consists of 12 residues. The germline V gene has CDR1 SGHAT and CDR2 FQNNGV. Trimming pared 5 bases from V and 3 bases from J, leaving 8 bases between.

This sequence joins TRBV28 and TRBJ1-4; 7 bases fit TRBD1. Germline CDR1 and CDR2: MDHEN and SYDVKM. V was clipped by 5 bases and J by 2 bases; unmatched bases: 23. The CDR3 has 21 amino acids. CDR3 amino acids: CASSPPSPDRVLGSTNEKLFF. The CDR3 DNA follows: TGTGCCAGCAGTCCCCCCAGTCCAGACAGGGTATTAGGTTCTACTAATGAAAAACTGTTTTTT. Based on the CDR3 plus reference TRBV28 and TRBJ1-4, the full variable domain is DVKVTQSSRYLVKRTGEKVFLECVQDMDHENMFWYRQDPGLGLRLIYFSYDVKMKEKGDIPEGYSVSREKKERFSLILESASTNQTSMYLCASSPPSPDRVLGSTNEKLFFGSGTQLSVL.

The rearrangement links TRBV5-4 to TRBJ1-2; 10 bases map to TRBD1. The CDR3 loop spans 14 amino acids. V shed 2 bases, J shed 8 bases, and the junction held 6 bases outside the gene matches. Germline assignment: CDR1 SGHNT and CDR2 YYREEE (reference sequence). Written as DNA, the CDR3 is TGTGCCAGCAGCTTCGGGACAGGGGTGGGAGGCTACACCTTC. Amino acids: CASSFGTGVGGYTF.

The chain couples TRBV5-8 to TRBJ2-2; D is possibly TRBD2 (5 bases). Trimming stripped 0 bases from V and 4 bases from J, with 7 bases between. Germline values: CDR1 SGHTS, CDR2 YDEGEE. This CDR3 is built from 14 residues. The CDR3 region is CASSLARATGELFF. The CDR3 bases are TGTGCCAGCAGCTTGGCGCGGGCCACCGGGGAGCTGTTTTTT.

CDR3 sequence: CASSQEGRELDEQYF. The CDR3 region has the DNA TGTGCCAGCAGCCAAGAAGGCAGGGAACTGGACGAGCAGTACTTC. The genes are TRBV4-2 and TRBJ2-7; possibly TRBD1 for D (5 bases). Germline loops: CDR1 LGHNA, CDR2 YNFKEQ. V lost 0 bases, J lost 5 bases, and 14 bases lay in between. The CDR3 contains 15 residues.

The gene calls are TRBV5-1 and TRBJ2-7, with D perhaps TRBD1 (6 bases). Germline V gene sequence: CDR1 SGHRS, CDR2 YFSETQ. V shed 0 bases and J shed 2 bases, with 12 bases lying between them. This CDR3 is 15 amino acids long. CDR3 in DNA: TGCGCCAGCAGCTTGGACCAGGGGTCCCCCTACGAGCAGTACTTC. Translated, it gives CASSLDQGSPYEQYF.

The chain recombines TRBV11-3 with TRBJ2-3, with 11 bases aligning to TRBD2. Looked up from germline, CDR1 is SGHNT and CDR2 is YENEEA. With V trimmed by 4 bases and J by 5 bases, 2 bases remained unmatched. This CDR3 is 14 amino acids long. Here the CDR3 DNA reads TGTGCCAGCAGCTCCGGACTAGCGGGAGATACGCAGTATTTT. It is translated as CASSSGLAGDTQYF.

The table lists this clone with a few counts. The V gene is TRBV10-3, the J gene TRBJ2-5; 8 bases line up with TRBD1. The CDR3 is 16 amino acids. In germline, CDR1 is ENHRY, CDR2 SYGVKD. The J segment lost 5 bases and the V segment lost 6 bases, leaving 14 bases of the junction unmatched. The CDR3 DNA reads TGTGCCATCAGCCAGACCAGCCGACAGGGGCGGGAGACCCAGTACTTC. Translation: CAISQTSRQGRETQYF.

The rearrangement links TRBV19 to TRBJ1-2, with 9 bases matching TRBD1. CDR3 length equals 15 residues. After removal of 7 bases from V and 7 bases from J, the junction contained 13 bases not matched to a gene. The germline gives CDR1 LNHDA, CDR2 SQIVND (reference sequence). CDR3 sequence: CASTSHSDRGIGYTF. CDR3 coding DNA: TGTGCCAGTACCTCCCATTCGGACAGGGGCATTGGCTACACCTTC.

The chain uses TRBV21-1 and TRBJ1-2; no check of the table's D call, TRBD1, against the DNA was made. TRBV21-1 is a recognized pseudogene. The CDR3 has 19 amino acids. The CDR3 coding sequence is TGTGCCAGCAGCGAAAAGAGGGACAGCCGGCCGCCTTCTAACTATGGCTACACCTTC. It is translated as CASSEKRDSRPPSNYGYTF.

The CDR3 sequence: CASSHIGTPDEQYF. The CDR3 region has the DNA TGTGCCAGCAGCCATATCGGGACTCCCGACGAGCAGTACTTC. The chain couples TRBV3-1 (or the pseudogene TRBV3-2) to TRBJ2-7, with D possibly being TRBD2 (6 bases). Trimming shortened V by 3 bases and J by 5 bases, and 14 bases separated the two germline ends. The germline V gene encodes CDR1 LGHDT and CDR2 YNNKEL (reference sequence). The CDR3 runs to 14 residues.

In its sample, this clone was seen a few times. Other DNA sequences in the sample encode the same CDR3. The rearrangement links TRBV3-1 (or the pseudogene TRBV3-2) to TRBJ1-1; D remains unclear. V shed 3 bases and J shed 1 base, with 6 bases lying between them. The CDR3 has 13 amino acids. Germline V lookup: CDR1 LGHDT, CDR2 YNNKEL (reference sequence). DNA for the CDR3: TGTGCCAGCAGCCAGTCAGGGAACACTGAAGCTTTCTTT. Residues: CASSQSGNTEAFF.

The V gene is TRBV20-1, the J gene TRBJ1-1; unclear D gene. Trimming pared 0 bases from V and 8 bases from J, leaving 7 bases between. Looked up from germline, CDR1 is DFQATT and CDR2 is SNEGSKA (reference sequence). The CDR3 covers 11 residues. CDR3 sequence (DNA): TGCAGTGCTAGAGATTGGCCGGAAGCTTTCTTT. Encoded protein: CSARDWPEAFF.

The chain has TRBV29-1 and TRBJ2-1; D may be TRBD2 (6 bases). Germline CDR1 is SQVTM and CDR2 is ANQGSEA. Trimming shortened V by 6 bases and J by 2 bases, and 20 bases separated the two germline ends. The CDR3 totals 16 residues. The CDR3 nucleotides read TGCAGCGTCAGTCCCGTGGGCGGGGTGCCCTACAATGAGCAGTTCTTC. Amino acid sequence: CSVSPVGGVPYNEQFF.

The V and J genes are TRBV3-1 (or the pseudogene TRBV3-2) and TRBJ1-2; 7 nucleotides agree with TRBD1. Germline loops: CDR1 LGHDT, CDR2 YNNKEL (reference sequence). CDR3 length: 14 residues. The J segment lost 5 bases and the V segment lost 4 bases, leaving 7 bases of the junction unmatched. In DNA form, the CDR3 reads TGTGCCAGCAGCCCCGGACAGGCGGTATATGGCTACACCTTC. Amino acid sequence: CASSPGQAVYGYTF.

This chain links TRBV28 with TRBJ1-2; D might be TRBD1 (5 bases). The CDR3 consists of 15 residues. The V end lost 3 bases, the J end lost 0 bases, and 11 bases lay between the germline ends. Per germline, CDR1 MDHEN and CDR2 SYDVKM. The CDR3 DNA sequence: TGTGCCAGCAGTTTCCCTGGACACTCTAACTATGGCTACACCTTC. Protein: CASSFPGHSNYGYTF.

J is TRBJ1-2 and V is TRBV27; D is perhaps TRBD1 (5 bases). The CDR3 covers 13 residues. Germline CDR1 and CDR2: MNHEY and SMNVEV (reference sequence). V lost 0 bases to trimming and J lost 8 bases, with 10 bases between them. In nucleotides, the CDR3 is TGTGCCAGCAGTTTATCCAGGGATCGAGGCTACACCTTC. Its translation is CASSLSRDRGYTF.

This rearrangement joins TRBV25-1 to TRBJ2-1; possible D gene TRBD2, 5 bases. CDR3 size: 16 residues. The germline gives CDR1 MGHDK, CDR2 SYGVNS. Deletions cut 3 bases from V and 0 bases from J, with 12 bases between. The CDR3 region has the DNA TGTGCCAGCAGTGATGGAGGCTGGGTCTCCTACAATGAGCAGTTCTTC. Amino acid sequence: CASSDGGWVSYNEQFF.

This clone occurred once. The chain has TRBV7-2 and TRBJ2-2, with D possibly TRBD1 on 6 matching bases. The CDR3 loop spans 17 amino acids. V was pared by 2 bases and J by 0 bases, with 13 bases between. Germline-derived CDR1 and CDR2 are SGHTA and FQGNSA. The CDR3 coding sequence is TGTGCCAGCAGCTTAAGTTTCAGGACAGCGAACACCGGGGAGCTGTTTTTT. Its protein product is CASSLSFRTANTGELFF.

V and J are TRBV6-2 or TRBV6-3 and TRBJ1-5, with D possibly matching TRBD1 (6 bases). Germline assignment: CDR1 MNHEY and CDR2 SVGEGT. The V gene lost 8 bases and the J gene lost 2 bases, with 19 bases spanning the gap. This CDR3 region has 16 residues. DNA for the CDR3: TGTGCCAGCCGCCGCGTACAGGGAGGGGGCAATCAGCCCCAGCATTTT. It translates to CASRRVQGGGNQPQHF.

V is TRBV11-3 and J is TRBJ2-3; TRBD2 might be the D (5 bases). From germline, CDR1 is SGHNT and CDR2 YENEEA. V was shortened by 1 base and J by 4 bases, with 9 bases between the two germline ends. The CDR3 loop spans 14 amino acids. The CDR3 sequence is CASSLGSASDTQYF. The CDR3 DNA follows: TGTGCCAGCAGCTTAGGTAGCGCCTCAGATACGCAGTATTTT.